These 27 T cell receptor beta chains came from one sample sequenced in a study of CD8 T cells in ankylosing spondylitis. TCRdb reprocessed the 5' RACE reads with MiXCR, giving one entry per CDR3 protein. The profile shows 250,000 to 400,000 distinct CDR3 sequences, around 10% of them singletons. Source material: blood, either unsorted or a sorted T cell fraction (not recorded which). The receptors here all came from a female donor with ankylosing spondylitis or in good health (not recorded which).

The CDR3 loop reads CSARDTTSGRTDTQYF. The CDR3 region has the DNA TGCAGTGCTAGAGATACAACTAGCGGGAGGACAGATACGCAGTATTTT. V is TRBV20-1 and J is TRBJ2-3; 12 positions agree with TRBD2. This CDR3 region has 16 residues. V lost 0 bases to trimming and J lost 3 bases; unmatched junction nucleotides: 4. CDR1 and CDR2 from the germline V gene are DFQATT and SNEGSKA (reference sequence).

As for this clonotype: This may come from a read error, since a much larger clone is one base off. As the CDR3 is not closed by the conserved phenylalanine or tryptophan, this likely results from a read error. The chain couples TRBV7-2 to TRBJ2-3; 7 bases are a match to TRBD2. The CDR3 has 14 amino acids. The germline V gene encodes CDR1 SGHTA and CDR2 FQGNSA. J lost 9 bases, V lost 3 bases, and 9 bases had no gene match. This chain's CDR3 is CASSFGLAVKTQYL. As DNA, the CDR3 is TGTGCCAGCAGCTTTGGGCTAGCGGTTAAGACGCAGTATTTA.

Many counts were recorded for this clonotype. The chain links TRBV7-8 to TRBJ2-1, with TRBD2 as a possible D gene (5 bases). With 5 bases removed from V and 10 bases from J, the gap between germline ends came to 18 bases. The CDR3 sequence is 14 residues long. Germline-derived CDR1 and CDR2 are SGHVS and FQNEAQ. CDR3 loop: CASSPGSTVSEQFF. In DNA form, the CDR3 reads TGTGCCAGCAGCCCGGGGAGCACCGTATCGGAGCAGTTCTTC.

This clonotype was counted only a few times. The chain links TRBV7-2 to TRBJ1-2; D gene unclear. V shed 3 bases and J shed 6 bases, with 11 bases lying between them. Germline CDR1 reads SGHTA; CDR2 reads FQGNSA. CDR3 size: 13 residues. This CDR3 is CASSLRRGDGYTF. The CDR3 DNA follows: TGTGCCAGCAGCTTGCGTCGGGGTGATGGCTACACCTTC.

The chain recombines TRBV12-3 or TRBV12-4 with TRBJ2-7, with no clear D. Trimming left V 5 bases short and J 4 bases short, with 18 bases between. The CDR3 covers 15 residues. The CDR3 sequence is CASSPSLVSTYEQYF. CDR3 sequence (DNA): TGTGCCAGCAGTCCCTCGCTAGTGTCCACATACGAGCAGTACTTC.

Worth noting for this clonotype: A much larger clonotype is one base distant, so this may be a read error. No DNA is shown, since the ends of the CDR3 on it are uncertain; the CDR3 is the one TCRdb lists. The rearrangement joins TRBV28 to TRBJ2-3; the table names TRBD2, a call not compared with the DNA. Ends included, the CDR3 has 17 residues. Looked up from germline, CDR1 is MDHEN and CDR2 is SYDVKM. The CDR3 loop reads CASSLWGSGSTTDTLYF.

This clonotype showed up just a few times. The CDR3 DNA sequence: TGTGCCAGCAGCTTAGGGGAGTGGGAAACCGGGGAGCTGTTTTTT. It yields the protein CASSLGEWETGELFF. This chain links TRBV7-7 with TRBJ2-2; D possibly corresponds to TRBD2 (5 bases). CDR1 and CDR2 (germline): SSHAT, FNYEAQ (reference sequence). CDR3 length equals 15 residues. The V end lost 1 base, the J end lost 5 bases, and 11 bases lay between the germline ends.

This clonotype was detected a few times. The CDR3 DNA reads as TGTGCCAGCAGTTACGACGGAAACACAGATACGCAGTATTTT. This sequence encodes CASSYDGNTDTQYF. The chain is built from TRBV7-3 and TRBJ2-3; D ambiguous. Per the germline V gene, CDR1 is SGHTA and CDR2 is FQGTGA. The ends were cut back, 6 bases at V and 2 bases at J, with 12 bases in the middle. This CDR3 comprises 14 residues.

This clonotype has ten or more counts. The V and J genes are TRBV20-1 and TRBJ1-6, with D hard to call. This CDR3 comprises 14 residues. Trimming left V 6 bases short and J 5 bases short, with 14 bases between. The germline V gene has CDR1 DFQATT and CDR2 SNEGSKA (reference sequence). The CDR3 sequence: CSAPGRRDNSPLHF. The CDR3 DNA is TGCAGTGCCCCCGGGAGGAGAGATAATTCACCCCTCCACTTT.

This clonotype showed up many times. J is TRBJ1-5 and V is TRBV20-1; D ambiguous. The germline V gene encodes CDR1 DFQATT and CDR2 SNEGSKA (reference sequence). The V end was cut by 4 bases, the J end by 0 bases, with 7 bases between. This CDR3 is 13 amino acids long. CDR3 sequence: CSAISDSNQPQHF. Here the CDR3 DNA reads TGCAGTGCTATAAGCGATAGCAATCAGCCCCAGCATTTT.

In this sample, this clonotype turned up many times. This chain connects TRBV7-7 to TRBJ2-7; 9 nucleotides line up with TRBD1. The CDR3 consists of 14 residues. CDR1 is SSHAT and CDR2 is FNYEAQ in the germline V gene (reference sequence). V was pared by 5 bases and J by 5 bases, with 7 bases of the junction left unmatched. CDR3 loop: CASSPGTGYNEQYF. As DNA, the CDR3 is TGTGCCAGCAGCCCGGGGACAGGGTACAACGAGCAGTACTTC. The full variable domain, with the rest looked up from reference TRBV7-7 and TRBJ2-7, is GAGVSQSPRYKVTKRGQDVTLRCDPISSHATLYWYQQALGQGPEFLTYFNYEAQPDKSGLPSDRFSAERPEGSISTLTIQRTEQRDSAMYRCASSPGTGYNEQYFGPGTRLTVT.

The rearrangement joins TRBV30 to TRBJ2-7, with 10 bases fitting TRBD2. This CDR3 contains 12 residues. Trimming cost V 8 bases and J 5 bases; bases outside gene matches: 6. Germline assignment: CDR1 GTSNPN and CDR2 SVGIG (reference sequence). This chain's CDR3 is CALSGGFHEQYF. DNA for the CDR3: TGTGCCCTTAGCGGGGGGTTCCACGAGCAGTACTTC.

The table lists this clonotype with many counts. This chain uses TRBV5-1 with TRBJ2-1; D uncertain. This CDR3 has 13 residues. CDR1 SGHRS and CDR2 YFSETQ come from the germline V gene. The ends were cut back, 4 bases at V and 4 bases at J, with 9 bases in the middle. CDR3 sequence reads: CASSPLEYNEQFF. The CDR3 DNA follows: TGCGCCAGCAGCCCCCTAGAATACAATGAGCAGTTCTTC.

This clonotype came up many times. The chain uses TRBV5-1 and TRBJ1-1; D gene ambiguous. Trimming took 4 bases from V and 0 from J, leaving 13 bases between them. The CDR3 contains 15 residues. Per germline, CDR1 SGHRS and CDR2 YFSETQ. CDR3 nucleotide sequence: TGCGCCAGCAGCCCCCTGAAGACTATGAACACTGAAGCTTTCTTT. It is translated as CASSPLKTMNTEAFF.

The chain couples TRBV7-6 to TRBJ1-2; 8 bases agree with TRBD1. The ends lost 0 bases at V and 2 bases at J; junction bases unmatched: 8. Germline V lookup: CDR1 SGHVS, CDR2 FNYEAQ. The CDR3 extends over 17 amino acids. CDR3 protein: CASSLAGGQGSNYGYTF. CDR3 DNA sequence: TGTGCCAGCAGCTTAGCCGGCGGACAGGGTTCGAACTATGGCTACACCTTC.

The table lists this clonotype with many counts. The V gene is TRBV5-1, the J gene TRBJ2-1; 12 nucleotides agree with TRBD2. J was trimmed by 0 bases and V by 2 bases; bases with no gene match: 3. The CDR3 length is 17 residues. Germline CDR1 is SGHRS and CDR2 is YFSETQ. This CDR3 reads CASSLGLAGSSYNEQFF. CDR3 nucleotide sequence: TGCGCCAGCAGCTTAGGACTAGCGGGAAGCTCCTACAATGAGCAGTTCTTC.

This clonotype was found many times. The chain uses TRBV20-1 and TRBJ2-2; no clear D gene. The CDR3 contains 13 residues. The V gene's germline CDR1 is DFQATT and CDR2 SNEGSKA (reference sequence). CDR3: CSAVRPDRRELFF. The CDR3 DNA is TGCAGCGCCGTTAGGCCCGATCGCCGGGAGCTGTTTTTT.

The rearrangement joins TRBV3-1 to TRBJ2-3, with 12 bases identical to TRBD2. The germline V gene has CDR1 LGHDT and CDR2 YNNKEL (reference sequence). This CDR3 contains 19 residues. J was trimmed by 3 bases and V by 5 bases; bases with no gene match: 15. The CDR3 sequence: CASSYSTSGGAPSTDTQYF. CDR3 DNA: TGTGCCAGCAGCTATTCGACTAGCGGGGGCGCACCTTCGACAGATACGCAGTATTTT.

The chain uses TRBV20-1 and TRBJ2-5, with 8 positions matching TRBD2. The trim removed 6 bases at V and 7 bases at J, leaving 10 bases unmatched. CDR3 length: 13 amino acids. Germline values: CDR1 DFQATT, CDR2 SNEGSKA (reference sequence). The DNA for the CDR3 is TGCAGTGCCCTGCGGGGGGCCCCGGGGACCCAGTACTTC. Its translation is CSALRGAPGTQYF.

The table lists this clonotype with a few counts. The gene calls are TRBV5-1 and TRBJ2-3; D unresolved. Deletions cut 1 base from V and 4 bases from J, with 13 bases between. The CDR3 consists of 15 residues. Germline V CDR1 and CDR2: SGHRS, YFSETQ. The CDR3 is CASSLPLGPADTQYF. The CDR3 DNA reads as TGCGCCAGCAGCTTGCCCCTAGGACCCGCAGATACGCAGTATTTT.

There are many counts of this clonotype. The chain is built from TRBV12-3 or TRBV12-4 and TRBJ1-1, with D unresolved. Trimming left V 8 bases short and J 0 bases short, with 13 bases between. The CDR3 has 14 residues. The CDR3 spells CASSSDRMNTEAFF. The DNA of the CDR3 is TGTGCCAGCTCGTCAGATAGAATGAACACTGAAGCTTTCTTT.

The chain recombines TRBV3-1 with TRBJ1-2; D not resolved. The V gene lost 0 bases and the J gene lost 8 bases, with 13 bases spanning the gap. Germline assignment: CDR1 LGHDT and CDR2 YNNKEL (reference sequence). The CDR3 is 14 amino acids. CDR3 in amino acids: CASSQDVGLSGYTF. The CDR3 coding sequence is TGTGCCAGCAGCCAAGATGTGGGGTTAAGCGGCTACACCTTC.

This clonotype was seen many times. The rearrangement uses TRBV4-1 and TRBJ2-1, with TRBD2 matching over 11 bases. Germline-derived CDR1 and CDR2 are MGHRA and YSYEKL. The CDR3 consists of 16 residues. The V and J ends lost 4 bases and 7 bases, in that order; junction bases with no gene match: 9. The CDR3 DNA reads TGCGCCAGCAGCCCGTTAGCGGGGGGGCCAGGGAATGAGCAGTTCTTC. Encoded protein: CASSPLAGGPGNEQFF.

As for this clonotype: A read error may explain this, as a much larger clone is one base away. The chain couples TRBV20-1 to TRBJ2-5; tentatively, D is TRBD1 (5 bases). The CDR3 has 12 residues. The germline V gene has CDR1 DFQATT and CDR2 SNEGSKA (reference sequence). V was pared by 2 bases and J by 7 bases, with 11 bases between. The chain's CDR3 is CSARPSTGTQYF. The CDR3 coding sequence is TGCAGTGCTAGACCCAGCACAGGGACCCAGTACTTC.

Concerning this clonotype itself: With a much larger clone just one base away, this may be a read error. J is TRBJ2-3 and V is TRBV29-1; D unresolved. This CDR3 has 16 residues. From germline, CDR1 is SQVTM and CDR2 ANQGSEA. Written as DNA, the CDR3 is TGCAGCGTTGAAGTCATCATTCCGGGTTTCACAGATACGCATTATTTT. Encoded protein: CSVEVIIPGFTDTHYF.

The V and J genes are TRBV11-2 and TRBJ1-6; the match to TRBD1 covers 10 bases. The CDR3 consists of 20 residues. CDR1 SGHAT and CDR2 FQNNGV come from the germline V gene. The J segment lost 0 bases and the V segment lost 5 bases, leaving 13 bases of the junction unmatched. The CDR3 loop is CASSERGDRGLGSYNSPLHF. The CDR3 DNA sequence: TGTGCCAGCAGCGAAAGGGGGGACAGGGGTTTGGGCTCCTATAATTCACCCCTCCACTTT.

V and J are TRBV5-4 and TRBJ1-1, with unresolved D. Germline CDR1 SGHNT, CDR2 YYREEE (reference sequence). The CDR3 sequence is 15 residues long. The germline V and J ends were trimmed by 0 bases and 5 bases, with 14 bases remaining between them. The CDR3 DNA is TGTGCCAGCAGCTTGGAGAAGGGAAGAGGGACTGAAGCTTTCTTT. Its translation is CASSLEKGRGTEAFF.